Below, one T cell receptor beta chain is given with its context. No antigen is known for it. Other DNA sequences in this sample translate to the same CDR3. The data derive from a study of a mutant IDH1 vaccine in newly diagnosed glioma. Regarding time point: week 35, safety follow-up. Vaccinated patients received 300 ug of mutant IDH1 20-mer peptide per dose, with topical imiquimod. Clones were sequenced by immunoSEQ multiplex PCR, and TCRdb holds only the in-frame ones, with some missing. The table includes tens of thousands of clones, roughly 80% detected once. V lost 3 bases, J lost 3 bases, and 11 bases lay in between. From germline, CDR1 is MNHEY and CDR2 SMNVEV (reference sequence). The CDR3 spans 14 residues.

The clonotype originates from a man aged 25-45 years with glioma. The chain is built from TRBV27 and TRBJ1-1; D gene unclear. The sequencing here drew on PBMCs, taken from a glioma patient whose treatment included an IDH1 peptide vaccine. DNA for the CDR3: TGTGCCAGCAGTTTGATTGATTCGGACACTGAAGCTTTCTTT. It translates to CASSLIDSDTEAFF.